One sample yielded the 24 T cell receptor beta chains listed below, sequenced in a study of early T cells in non-severe SARS-CoV-2 infection. TCRdb analysed the 5' RACE reads with MiXCR anew, one entry per CDR3 protein. Of 50,000 to 60,000 distinct CDR3 sequences detected, about 9.9% appear once; the ten largest clones hold roughly a tenth. The sequencing sample was made of whole blood. These TCRs come from an adult who was a healthcare worker with PCR-confirmed SARS-CoV-2 infection or an uninfected control (not recorded which).

This clonotype was counted between two and nine times. The genes are TRBV28 and TRBJ2-7; perhaps TRBD2 as D (6 bases). From germline, CDR1 is MDHEN and CDR2 SYDVKM. Trimming removed 1 base from V and 6 bases from J, with 7 bases in between. The CDR3 is 12 amino acids. This CDR3 reads CASSLLLAEQYF. The CDR3 bases are TGTGCCAGCAGTTTATTACTAGCCGAGCAGTACTTC.

This clonotype has a handful of counts. This chain joins TRBV5-1 and TRBJ2-2; maybe TRBD1 (6 bases). CDR3 length: 16 amino acids. CDR1 and CDR2 from the germline V gene are SGHRS and YFSETQ. V was shortened by 3 bases and J by 0 bases, with 12 bases between the two germline ends. This CDR3 is CASSSAGVTNTGELFF. The CDR3 DNA reads TGCGCCAGCAGCTCCGCAGGGGTAACGAACACCGGGGAGCTGTTTTTT.

There are many counts of this clonotype. This rearrangement joins TRBV18 to TRBJ1-2; D gene uncertain. CDR1 is KGHSH and CDR2 is LQKENI in the germline V gene. The CDR3 loop spans 16 amino acids. Trimming cost V 0 bases and J 0 bases, with 11 bases left between them. The CDR3: CASSPPPSRANYGYTF. CDR3 DNA sequence: TGTGCCAGCTCACCACCGCCCAGCCGAGCTAACTATGGCTACACCTTC.

The CDR3 reads CASSLVGETDTQYF. The CDR3, as DNA: TGCGCCAGCAGCTTGGTTGGGGAGACAGATACGCAGTATTTT. V usage is TRBV5-1 and J usage is TRBJ2-3, with D possibly TRBD2 on 5 matching bases. The germline gives CDR1 SGHRS, CDR2 YFSETQ. This CDR3 region has 14 residues. Trimming took 0 bases from V and 3 from J, leaving 8 bases between them.

The chain recombines TRBV11-1 with TRBJ2-7, with D uncertain. Germline V gives CDR1 SGHAT, CDR2 FQDESV (reference sequence). CDR3 length: 12 residues. The V end was cut by 3 bases, the J end by 5 bases, with 8 bases between. The CDR3 loop is CASSFIRDEQYF. DNA for the CDR3: TGTGCCAGCAGCTTTATACGAGACGAGCAGTACTTC.

CDR3 sequence (DNA): TGCGCCAGCAAGGGACAGGGCTACACTGAAGCTTTCTTT. This encodes CASKGQGYTEAFF. The chain is built from TRBV10-1 and TRBJ1-1, with TRBD1 identical over 9 bases. V lost 7 bases and J lost 3; bases outside the gene matches: 3. The CDR3 consists of 13 residues. The V gene's germline CDR1 is WNHNN and CDR2 SYGVQD (reference sequence).

This clonotype occurred a few times. V and J are TRBV12-3 or TRBV12-4 and TRBJ2-1; 8 bases are a match to TRBD2. The CDR3 consists of 15 residues. The V gene end was trimmed by 1 base and the J gene end by 4 bases; junction bases not matched to a gene: 3. CDR3 loop: CASSLGLAGYNEQFF. The CDR3 DNA follows: TGTGCCAGCAGTTTAGGGCTAGCGGGTTACAATGAGCAGTTCTTC.

This clonotype has a handful of counts. The J gene is TRBJ2-7, the V gene TRBV11-3; 7 bases are shared with TRBD1. The CDR3 totals 20 residues. Trimming removed 1 base from V and 3 bases from J; junction bases left unmatched: 21. The germline CDR1 and CDR2 sequences are SGHNT and YENEEA. The CDR3 coding sequence is TGTGCCAGCAGCTTAGGCCAAGATGAGGGGGCGATGGTTGTTCTCTACGAGCAGTACTTC. Its translation: CASSLGQDEGAMVVLYEQYF.

Many counts were recorded for this clonotype. The rearrangement links TRBV10-1 to TRBJ2-1; TRBD2 matches 12 bases. The CDR3 extends over 15 amino acids. Per germline, CDR1 WNHNN and CDR2 SYGVQD (reference sequence). Losses at the gene ends were 8 bases for V and 10 bases for J; bases not matched to a gene: 12. The CDR3 DNA reads as TGCGCCAGCGCACTAACTAGCGGGGGGCCGGGCGAGCAGTTCTTC. It yields the protein CASALTSGGPGEQFF.

The chain is built from TRBV29-1 and TRBJ2-1; 8 bases align to TRBD1. There are 15 residues in the CDR3. With 7 bases clipped from V and 5 bases from J, the junction kept 13 bases outside the gene matches. Per the germline V gene, CDR1 is SQVTM and CDR2 is ANQGSEA. In nucleotides, the CDR3 is TGCAGCGCCTCCCGAGGGGGGACAGGAAACAATGAGCAGTTCTTC. The encoded protein is CSASRGGTGNNEQFF.

This clonotype was found many times. Relative to the germline gene, one junction end is altered; a read error may explain this. V and J are TRBV10-3 and TRBJ2-1; D not resolved. The germline V gene encodes CDR1 ENHRY and CDR2 SYGVKD. The length of the CDR3 is 13 residues. The CDR3 nucleotides are TGTGCCATGAGTGCCCCTCTCCTAAACGAGCAGTTCTTC. Protein: CAMSAPLLNEQFF.

The table lists this clonotype with a few counts. This chain joins TRBV28 and TRBJ2-7; no clear D. Germline values: CDR1 MDHEN, CDR2 SYDVKM. Trimming stripped 3 bases from V and 0 bases from J, with 9 bases between. CDR3 length equals 14 residues. CDR3 bases: TGTGCCAGCAGTTTCCACACCGACTCCTACGAGCAGTACTTC. This translates into CASSFHTDSYEQYF. Combining the CDR3 with reference TRBV28 and TRBJ2-7 gives the whole variable domain DVKVTQSSRYLVKRTGEKVFLECVQDMDHENMFWYRQDPGLGLRLIYFSYDVKMKEKGDIPEGYSVSREKKERFSLILESASTNQTSMYLCASSFHTDSYEQYFGPGTRLTVT.

The chain recombines TRBV11-3 with TRBJ1-1; D is unresolved. The V gene lost 1 base and the J gene lost 1 base, with 4 bases spanning the gap. The CDR3 spans 13 residues. The germline V gene has CDR1 SGHNT and CDR2 YENEEA. For the CDR3, the DNA is TGTGCCAGCAGCTTAGGTTGGAACACTGAAGCTTTCTTT. This codes for CASSLGWNTEAFF.

The genes are TRBV12-3 or TRBV12-4 and TRBJ2-7; unclear D gene. The germline V and J ends were trimmed by 3 bases and 3 bases, with 9 bases remaining between them. This CDR3 has 13 residues. CDR3 residues: CASSFGTYYEQYF. The CDR3 DNA follows: TGTGCCAGCAGTTTCGGCACATACTACGAGCAGTACTTC.

The chain couples TRBV6-5 to TRBJ2-1; possibly TRBD2 for D (6 bases). Trimming left V 6 bases short and J 5 bases short, with 14 bases between. The CDR3 has 14 amino acids. From germline, CDR1 is MNHEY and CDR2 SVGAGI. The CDR3 region is CASRTGLLNNEQFF. CDR3 in DNA: TGTGCCAGCAGGACGGGACTCCTGAACAATGAGCAGTTCTTC.

This clonotype was observed many times. This chain uses TRBV28 with TRBJ1-5; D not certain. Germline V CDR1 and CDR2: MDHEN, SYDVKM. The V and J ends lost 2 bases and 4 bases respectively, with 18 bases between them. The CDR3 consists of 17 residues. CDR3 loop: CASSLPLGKGPNQPQHF. Written as DNA, the CDR3 is TGTGCCAGCAGTTTACCCCTCGGGAAAGGCCCTAATCAGCCCCAGCATTTT.

The chain couples TRBV12-3 or TRBV12-4 to TRBJ2-7; either TRBD1 or TRBD2 may fit D (7 bases each). The CDR3 runs 15 residues. The ends were cut back, 5 bases at V and 5 bases at J, with 19 bases in the middle. The CDR3, as DNA: TGTGCCAGCAGTCCGCCACAGGGGACTATCCACGAGCAGTACTTC. Its protein product is CASSPPQGTIHEQYF.

This clonotype has ten or more counts. This chain uses TRBV29-1 with TRBJ2-1; 7 bases align to TRBD2. V lost 6 bases to trimming and J lost 1 base; unmatched junction nucleotides: 6. Germline assignment: CDR1 SQVTM and CDR2 ANQGSEA. The CDR3 contains 14 residues. CDR3 nucleotide sequence: TGCAGCGTCCAGACTAGCCCGTCCTACAATGAGCAGTTCTTC. Amino acids: CSVQTSPSYNEQFF.

This clonotype occurred many times. The chain combines TRBV6-5 with TRBJ1-4, with D unclear. CDR1 and CDR2 (germline): MNHEY, SVGAGI. The CDR3 sequence is 13 residues long. V was cut by 2 bases and J by 4 bases, with 5 bases left in between. CDR3 bases: TGTGCCAGCAGTTACAGACTTAATGAAAAACTGTTTTTT. Protein product: CASSYRLNEKLFF.

In nucleotides, the CDR3 is TGTGCCAGCATGAAGATTGGGACGGGAGGGCCCCACGAGCAGTACTTC. Amino acids: CASMKIGTGGPHEQYF. V usage is TRBV6-6 and J usage is TRBJ2-7, with 8 bases aligning to TRBD2. V lost 7 bases and J lost 5; bases outside the gene matches: 16. From germline, CDR1 is MNHNY and CDR2 SVGAGI (reference sequence). CDR3 length: 16 residues.

This clonotype was counted ten times or more. The chain has TRBV6-1 and TRBJ2-1; 12 bases line up with TRBD1. Germline V gene lookup returns CDR1 MNHNS and CDR2 SASEGT. Trimming cost V 11 bases and J 5 bases; bases outside gene matches: 16. The CDR3 covers 17 residues. The CDR3 sequence is CAGGDRGRVPSNNEQFF. The CDR3 nucleotides read TGTGCCGGGGGGGACAGGGGGCGAGTCCCGTCCAACAATGAGCAGTTCTTC.

This clonotype was counted a few times. V and J are TRBV7-9 and TRBJ2-5; TRBD2 aligns across 7 bases. CDR1 and CDR2 (germline): SEHNR, FQNEAQ (reference sequence). The CDR3 runs 15 residues. Losses at the gene ends were 5 bases for V and 1 base for J; bases not matched to a gene: 7. The CDR3 coding sequence is TGTGCCAGCAGCCCCCCAGGGAGGGCCCAAGAGACCCAGTACTTC. Translated, it gives CASSPPGRAQETQYF.

This clonotype was counted at least ten times. The CDR3 bases are TGCGCCAGCAGCTTAGAACCGCGGGGCACCGGGGAGCTGTTTTTT. This codes for CASSLEPRGTGELFF. The chain joins TRBV5-1 to TRBJ2-2, with a weak D call TRBD2 (6 bases). The V end was cut by 2 bases, the J end by 4 bases, with 12 bases between. The length of the CDR3 is 15 residues. Germline-derived CDR1 and CDR2 are SGHRS and YFSETQ.

The rearrangement joins TRBV11-2 to TRBJ2-1; 11 bases are shared with TRBD2. V lost 5 bases, J lost 7 bases, and 7 bases stayed unmatched. The CDR3 totals 15 residues. CDR1 is SGHAT, CDR2 FQNNGV, per germline. CDR3 loop: CASSLWPSGRNEQFF. DNA of the CDR3: TGTGCCAGCAGCCTCTGGCCTAGCGGGAGGAATGAGCAGTTCTTC.